Listed here is a single T cell receptor (beta chain). Its target is unknown. The record originates from a study of T-cell reconstitution after alpha-beta-depleted transplantation in children. Study conclusions and caveats: By about two months after transplant, alpha-beta T cells reportedly arose from several hundred graft clones that had expanded. In some patients, recipient T cells and intrathymic progenitors surviving conditioning explained high day-60 diversity. After one year, T-cell counts and TCRbeta diversity mostly came from new T cells.

During its preparation, the TCRbeta library received unique molecular identifiers. TCRdb re-analysed the PCR reads in MiXCR, keeping a single row per CDR3 protein. Among about 980,000 distinct CDR3 sequences listed, 25% to 35% were seen once. The TCR originated in a boy less than two years old who had a stem cell transplant for SCID, so the T cells may come from the graft donor. The sample consisted of PBMCs, mostly from graft donor cells, taken 360 days after TCRalphabeta/CD19-depleted stem cell transplant.

The chain's CDR3 is CASSVRAGDLTDTQYF. Written as DNA, the CDR3 is TGTGCCAGCAGCGTTCGGGCGGGGGACCTCACAGATACGCAGTATTTT. This chain joins TRBV9 and TRBJ2-3, with 7 bases identical to TRBD2. The CDR3 spans 16 residues. Germline V gives CDR1 SGDLS, CDR2 YYNGEE. The ends lost 2 bases at V and 2 bases at J; junction bases unmatched: 8. The full variable domain, with the rest looked up from reference TRBV9 and TRBJ2-3, is DSGVTQTPKHLITATGQRVTLRCSPRSGDLSVYWYQQSLDQGLQFLIQYYNGEERAKGNILERFSAQQFPDLHSELNLSSLELGDSALYFCASSVRAGDLTDTQYFGPGTRLTVL.